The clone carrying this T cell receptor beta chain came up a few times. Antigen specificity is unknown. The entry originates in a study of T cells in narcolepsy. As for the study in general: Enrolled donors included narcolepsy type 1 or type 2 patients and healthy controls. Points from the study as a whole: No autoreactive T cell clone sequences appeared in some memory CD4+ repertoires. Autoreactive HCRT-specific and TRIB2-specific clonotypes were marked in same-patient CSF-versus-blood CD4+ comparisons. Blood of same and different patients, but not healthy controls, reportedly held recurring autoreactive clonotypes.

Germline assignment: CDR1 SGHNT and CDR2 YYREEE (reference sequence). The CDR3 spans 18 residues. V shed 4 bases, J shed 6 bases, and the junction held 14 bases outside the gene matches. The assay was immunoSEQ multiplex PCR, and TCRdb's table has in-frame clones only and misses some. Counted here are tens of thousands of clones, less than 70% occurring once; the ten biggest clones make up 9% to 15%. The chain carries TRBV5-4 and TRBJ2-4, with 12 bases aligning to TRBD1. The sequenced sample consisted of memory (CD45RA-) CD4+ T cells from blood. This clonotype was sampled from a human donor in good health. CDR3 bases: TGTGCCAGCAGCACATTGGTCGGGACAGGGGGCGCGGGAAACATTCAGTACTTC. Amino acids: CASSTLVGTGGAGNIQYF.